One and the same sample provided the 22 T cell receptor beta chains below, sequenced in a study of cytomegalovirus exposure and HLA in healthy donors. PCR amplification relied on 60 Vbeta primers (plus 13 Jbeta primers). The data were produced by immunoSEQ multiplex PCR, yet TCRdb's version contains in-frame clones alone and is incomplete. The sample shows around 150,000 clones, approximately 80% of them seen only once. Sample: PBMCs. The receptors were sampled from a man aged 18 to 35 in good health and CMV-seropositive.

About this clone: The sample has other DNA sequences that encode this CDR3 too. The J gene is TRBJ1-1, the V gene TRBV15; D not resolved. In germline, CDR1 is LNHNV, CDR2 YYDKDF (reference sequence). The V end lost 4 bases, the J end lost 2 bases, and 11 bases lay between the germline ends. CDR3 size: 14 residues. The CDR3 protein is CATSNPVLNTEAFF. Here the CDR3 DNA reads TGTGCCACCAGCAACCCGGTCCTCAACACTGAAGCTTTCTTT.

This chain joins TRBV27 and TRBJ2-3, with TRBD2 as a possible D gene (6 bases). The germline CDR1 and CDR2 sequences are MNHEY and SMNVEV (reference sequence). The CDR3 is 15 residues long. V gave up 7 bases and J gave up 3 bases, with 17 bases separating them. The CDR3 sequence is CASTRAGPRTDTQYF. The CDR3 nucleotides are TGTGCCAGCACCCGAGCGGGCCCCCGGACAGATACGCAGTATTTT.

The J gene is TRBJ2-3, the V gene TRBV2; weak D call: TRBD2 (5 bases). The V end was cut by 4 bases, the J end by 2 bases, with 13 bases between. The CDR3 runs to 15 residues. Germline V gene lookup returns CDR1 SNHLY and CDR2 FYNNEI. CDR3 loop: CASSGWIAITDTQYF. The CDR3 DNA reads TGTGCCAGCAGTGGGTGGATAGCGATCACAGATACGCAGTATTTT.

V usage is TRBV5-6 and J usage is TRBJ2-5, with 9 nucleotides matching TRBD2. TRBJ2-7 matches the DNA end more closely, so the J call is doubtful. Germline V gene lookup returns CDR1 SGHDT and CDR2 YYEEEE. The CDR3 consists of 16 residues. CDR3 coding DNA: TGTGCCAGCAGCTTGGCGGGCGGGAGGGGGTCCTACGAGCAGTACTTC. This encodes CASSLAGGRGSYEQYF.

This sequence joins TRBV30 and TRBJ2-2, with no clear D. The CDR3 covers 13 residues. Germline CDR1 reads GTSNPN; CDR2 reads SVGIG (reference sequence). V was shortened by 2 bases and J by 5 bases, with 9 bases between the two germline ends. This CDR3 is CAWSPGSTGELFF. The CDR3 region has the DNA TGTGCCTGGAGTCCCGGTTCTACCGGGGAGCTGTTTTTT.

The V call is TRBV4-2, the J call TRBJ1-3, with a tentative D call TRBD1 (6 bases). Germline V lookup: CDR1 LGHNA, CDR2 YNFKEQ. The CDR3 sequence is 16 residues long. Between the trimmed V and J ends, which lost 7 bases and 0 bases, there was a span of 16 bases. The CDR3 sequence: CASTPRDTNSGNTIYF. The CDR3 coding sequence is TGTGCCAGCACCCCTCGGGACACAAACTCTGGAAACACCATATATTTT.

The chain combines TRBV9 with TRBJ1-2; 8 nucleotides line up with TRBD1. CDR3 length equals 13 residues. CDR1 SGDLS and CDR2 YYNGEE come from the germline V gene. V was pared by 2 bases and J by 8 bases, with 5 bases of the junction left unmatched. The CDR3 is CASSVDRGGGYTF. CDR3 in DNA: TGTGCCAGCAGCGTTGACAGGGGAGGCGGCTACACCTTC. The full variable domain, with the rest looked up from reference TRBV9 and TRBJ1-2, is DSGVTQTPKHLITATGQRVTLRCSPRSGDLSVYWYQQSLDQGLQFLIQYYNGEERAKGNILERFSAQQFPDLHSELNLSSLELGDSALYFCASSVDRGGGYTFGSGTRLTVV.

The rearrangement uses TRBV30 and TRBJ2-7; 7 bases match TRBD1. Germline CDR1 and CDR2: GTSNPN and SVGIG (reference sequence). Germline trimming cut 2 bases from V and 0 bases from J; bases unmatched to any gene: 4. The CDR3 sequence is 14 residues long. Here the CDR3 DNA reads TGTGCCTGGAGTAGAGGGGGCGTCTCCTACGAGCAGTACTTC. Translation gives CAWSRGGVSYEQYF.

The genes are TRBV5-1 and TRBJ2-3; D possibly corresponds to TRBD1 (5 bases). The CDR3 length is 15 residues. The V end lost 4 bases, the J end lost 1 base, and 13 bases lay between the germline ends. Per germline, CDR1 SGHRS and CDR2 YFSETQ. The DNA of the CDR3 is TGCGCCAGCAGCCCCCTATCCAGGGGCACAGATACGCAGTATTTT. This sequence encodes CASSPLSRGTDTQYF.

The CDR3 sequence: CASSEARTGVPTDTQYF. The CDR3, as DNA: TGTGCCAGCAGTGAAGCGCGGACAGGAGTCCCCACAGATACGCAGTATTTT. The rearrangement uses TRBV2 and TRBJ2-3; 7 positions agree with TRBD1. The CDR3 length is 17 residues. CDR1 SNHLY and CDR2 FYNNEI come from the germline V gene. Losses at the gene ends were 0 bases for V and 2 bases for J; bases not matched to a gene: 8.

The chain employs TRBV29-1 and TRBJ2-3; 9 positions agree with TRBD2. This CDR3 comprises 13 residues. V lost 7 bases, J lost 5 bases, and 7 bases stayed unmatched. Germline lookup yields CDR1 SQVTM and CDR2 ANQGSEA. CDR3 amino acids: CSGFSGSVDTQYF. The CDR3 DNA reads TGCAGCGGCTTTAGCGGGAGCGTAGATACGCAGTATTTT.

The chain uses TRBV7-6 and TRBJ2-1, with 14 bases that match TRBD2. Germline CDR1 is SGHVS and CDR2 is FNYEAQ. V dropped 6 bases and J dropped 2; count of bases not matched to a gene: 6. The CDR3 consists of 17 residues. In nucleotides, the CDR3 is TGTGCCAGCAGTTCAAGGACTAGCGGGAGGACCTACAATGAGCAGTTCTTC. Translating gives CASSSRTSGRTYNEQFF.

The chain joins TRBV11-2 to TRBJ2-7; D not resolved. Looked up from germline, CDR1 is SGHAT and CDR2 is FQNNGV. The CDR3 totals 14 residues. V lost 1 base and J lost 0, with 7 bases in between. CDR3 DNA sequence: TGTGCCAGCAGCTTAGGTGGCAGCTCCTACGAGCAGTACTTC. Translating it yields CASSLGGSSYEQYF.

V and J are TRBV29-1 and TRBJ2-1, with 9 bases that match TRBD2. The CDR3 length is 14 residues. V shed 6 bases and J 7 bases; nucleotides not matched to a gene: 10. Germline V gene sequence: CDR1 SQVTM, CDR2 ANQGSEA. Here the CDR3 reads CSVSSGGGGNEQFF. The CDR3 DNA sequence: TGCAGCGTCTCCTCCGGCGGGGGGGGGAATGAGCAGTTCTTC.

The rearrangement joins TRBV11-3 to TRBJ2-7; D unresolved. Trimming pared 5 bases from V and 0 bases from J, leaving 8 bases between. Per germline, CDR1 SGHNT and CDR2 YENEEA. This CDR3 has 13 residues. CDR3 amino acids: CASSPPFSYEQYF. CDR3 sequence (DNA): TGTGCCAGCAGCCCCCCTTTCTCCTACGAGCAGTACTTC.

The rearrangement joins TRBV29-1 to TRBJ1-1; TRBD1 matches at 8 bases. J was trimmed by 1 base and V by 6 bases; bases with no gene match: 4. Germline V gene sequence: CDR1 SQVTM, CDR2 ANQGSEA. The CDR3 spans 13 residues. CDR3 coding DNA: TGCAGCGTCGTAGGACAGGGGAACACTGAAGCTTTCTTT. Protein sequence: CSVVGQGNTEAFF.

This CDR3 is CASSSSGGQARENTGELFF. Written as DNA, the CDR3 is TGTGCCAGCAGCTCCAGCGGAGGACAGGCTAGGGAAAACACCGGGGAGCTGTTTTTT. The chain links TRBV7-9 to TRBJ2-2; 7 bases align to TRBD1. The J segment lost 2 bases and the V segment lost 4 bases, leaving 16 bases of the junction unmatched. The CDR3 extends over 19 amino acids. Germline V CDR1 and CDR2: SEHNR, FQNEAQ (reference sequence).

The CDR3 reads CASSISEIGELFF. The CDR3 nucleotides read TGTGCCAGCAGCATCTCAGAAATCGGGGAGCTGTTTTTT. This chain links TRBV2 with TRBJ2-2; no firm D call. The CDR3 length is 13 residues. The germline V gene encodes CDR1 SNHLY and CDR2 FYNNEI. Trimming shortened V by 6 bases and J by 7 bases, and 12 bases separated the two germline ends.

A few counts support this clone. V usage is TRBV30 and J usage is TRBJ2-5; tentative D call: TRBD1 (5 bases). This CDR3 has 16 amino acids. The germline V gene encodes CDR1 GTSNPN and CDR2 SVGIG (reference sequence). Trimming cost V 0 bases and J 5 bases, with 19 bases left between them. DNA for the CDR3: TGTGCCTGGAGTGTAAGGTCAATGGGGCCGAGGGAGACCCAGTACTTC. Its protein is CAWSVRSMGPRETQYF. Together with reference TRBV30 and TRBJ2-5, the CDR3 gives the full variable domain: SQTIHQWPATLVQPVGSPLSLECTVEGTSNPNLYWYRQAAGRGLQLLFYSVGIGQISSEVPQNLSASRPQDRQFILSSKKLLLSDSGFYLCAWSVRSMGPRETQYFGPGTRLLVL.

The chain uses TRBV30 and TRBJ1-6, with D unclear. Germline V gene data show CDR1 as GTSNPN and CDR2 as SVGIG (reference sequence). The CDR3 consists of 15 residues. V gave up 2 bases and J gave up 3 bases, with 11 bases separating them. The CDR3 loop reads CAWSRESLYNSPLHF. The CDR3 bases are TGTGCCTGGAGTCGGGAGAGCCTCTATAATTCACCCCTCCACTTT.

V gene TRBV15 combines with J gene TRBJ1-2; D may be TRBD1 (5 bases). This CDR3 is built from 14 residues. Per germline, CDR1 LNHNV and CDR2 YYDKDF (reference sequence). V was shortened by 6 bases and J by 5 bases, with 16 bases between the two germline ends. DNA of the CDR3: TGTGCCACCAGTACAGACAGCCCGATTTATGGCTACACCTTC. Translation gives CATSTDSPIYGYTF.

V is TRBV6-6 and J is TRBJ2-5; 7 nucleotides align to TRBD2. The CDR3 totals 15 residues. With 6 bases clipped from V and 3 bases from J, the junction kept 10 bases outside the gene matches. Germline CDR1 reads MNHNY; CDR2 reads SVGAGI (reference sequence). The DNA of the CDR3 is TGTGCCAGCAGATTACGGGTGGCGGGGGAAGAGACCCAGTACTTC. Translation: CASRLRVAGEETQYF.